The 21 T cell receptor beta chains below were found in one sample sequenced in a study of Ad26.COV2.S vaccination and SARS-CoV-2 variants. Treatment reported: some 20 received Ad26.COV2.S at low or high dose, single or two shots; roughly five received placebo; per-sample allocation not given. The samples were gathered on day 63 after the first injection of vaccine or placebo. Generated by immunoSEQ multiplex PCR, the TCRdb table keeps only in-frame clones and is missing some. The sample holds about 320,000 clones, about 86% seen once. The specimen comprised peripheral blood, sampled in a trial of Ad26.COV2.S vaccine versus placebo. These TCRs come from a person between 18 and 59 years old who received the Ad26.COV2.S COVID-19 vaccine or a placebo.

The chain combines TRBV6-5 with TRBJ2-3; D is unclear. The V end lost 3 bases, the J end lost 0 bases, and 7 bases lay between the germline ends. The length of the CDR3 is 14 residues. From germline, CDR1 is MNHEY and CDR2 SVGAGI. In DNA, the CDR3 is TGTGCCAGCAGTTATGACCAGAGCACAGATACGCAGTATTTT. Protein: CASSYDQSTDTQYF.

This chain connects TRBV3-1 (or the pseudogene TRBV3-2) to TRBJ1-3; 9 bases are a match to TRBD1. CDR1 and CDR2 (germline): LGHDT, YNNKEL (reference sequence). V was clipped by 2 bases and J by 4 bases; unmatched bases: 9. The CDR3 consists of 17 residues. CDR3: CASSQLLSGTGGNTIYF. The CDR3 coding sequence is TGTGCCAGCAGCCAACTCCTATCCGGGACAGGGGGAAACACCATATATTTT.

V is TRBV6-1 and J is TRBJ2-2, with 7 bases fitting TRBD1. The length of the CDR3 is 16 residues. CDR1 MNHNS and CDR2 SASEGT come from the germline V gene. V lost 8 bases and J lost 4; bases outside the gene matches: 13. For the CDR3, the DNA is TGTGCCAGCCGTGGGGGACAGAGCCTATCCACCGGGGAGCTGTTTTTT. It specifies CASRGGQSLSTGELFF.

CDR3 nucleotide sequence: TGTGCCTGGAGTTCTAGGGGTTCGGGCGAGCAGTACTTC. Encoded protein: CAWSSRGSGEQYF. The rearrangement joins TRBV30 to TRBJ2-7, with D perhaps matching TRBD1 (5 bases). Germline assignment: CDR1 GTSNPN and CDR2 SVGIG (reference sequence). The CDR3 consists of 13 residues. V lost 2 bases to trimming and J lost 6 bases, with 14 bases between them.

The chain employs TRBV11-2 and TRBJ2-1; D might be TRBD1 (6 bases). Between the trimmed V and J ends, which lost 2 bases and 5 bases, there was a span of 16 bases. CDR3 size: 16 residues. Germline V gene lookup returns CDR1 SGHAT and CDR2 FQNNGV. The CDR3 DNA reads TGTGCCAGCAGCTTAACGCGGCAGGGGCGCGACAATGAGCAGTTCTTC. It codes for CASSLTRQGRDNEQFF. The complete variable domain, with remaining parts taken from reference TRBV11-2 and TRBJ2-1, reads EAGVAQSPRYKIIEKRQSVAFWCNPISGHATLYWYQQILGQGPKLLIQFQNNGVVDDSQLPKDRFSAERLKGVDSTLKIQPAKLEDSAVYLCASSLTRQGRDNEQFFGPGTRLTVL.

This clone occurred once. This chain links TRBV27 with TRBJ1-2; tentative D call: TRBD1 (5 bases). The CDR3 runs 17 residues. The V end was cut by 5 bases, the J end by 2 bases, with 21 bases between. Germline V gives CDR1 MNHEY, CDR2 SMNVEV (reference sequence). CDR3 region: CASSPGAVTVLNYGYTF. CDR3 nucleotides: TGTGCCAGCAGTCCTGGGGCTGTGACAGTTCTAAACTATGGCTACACCTTC.

V is TRBV7-8 and J is TRBJ2-1; 9 positions match TRBD1. Germline values: CDR1 SGHVS, CDR2 FQNEAQ. Trimming took 1 base from V and 9 from J; bases not matched to a gene: 1. The CDR3 contains 13 residues. The CDR3 is CASSLEGQGEQFF. Here the CDR3 DNA reads TGTGCCAGCAGCTTAGAGGGACAGGGTGAGCAGTTCTTC.

This clone appeared many times. The V and J genes are TRBV30 and TRBJ2-2, with TRBD1 matching over 12 bases. The CDR3 has 15 residues. With 7 bases clipped from V and 6 bases from J, the junction kept 9 bases outside the gene matches. Per the germline V gene, CDR1 is GTSNPN and CDR2 is SVGIG (reference sequence). The chain's CDR3 is CASSRDRGRAGELFF. CDR3 nucleotides: TGTGCCTCGTCTCGGGACAGGGGGCGCGCCGGGGAGCTGTTTTTT.

The chain joins TRBV30 to TRBJ1-4; 8 bases agree with TRBD1. CDR1 is GTSNPN and CDR2 is SVGIG in the germline V gene (reference sequence). The ends lost 3 bases at V and 6 bases at J; junction bases unmatched: 15. The CDR3 consists of 17 residues. CDR3 sequence reads: CAWSPQQGALRHEKLFF. The CDR3 nucleotides read TGTGCCTGGAGCCCCCAGCAGGGGGCCCTACGGCATGAAAAACTGTTTTTT.

There are a few counts of this clone. The chain has TRBV2 and TRBJ1-3; TRBD1 agrees at 7 bases. V trimming: 5 bases; J trimming: 0 bases; junction bases outside the gene matches: 4. CDR1 and CDR2 from the germline V gene are SNHLY and FYNNEI. The CDR3 is 15 residues long. The CDR3 loop is CASSPGQVSGNTIYF. The CDR3 region has the DNA TGTGCCAGCAGTCCTGGACAGGTCTCTGGAAACACCATATATTTT. The variable domain in full, with the rest retrieved from reference TRBV2 and TRBJ1-3, is EPEVTQTPSHQVTQMGQEVILRCVPISNHLYFYWYRQILGQKVEFLVSFYNNEISEKSEIFDDQFSVERPDGSNFTLKIRSTKLEDSAMYFCASSPGQVSGNTIYFGEGSWLTVV.

J is TRBJ2-7 and V is TRBV4-2; TRBD2 matches at 14 bases. CDR1 is LGHNA and CDR2 is YNFKEQ in the germline V gene. The CDR3 sequence is 16 residues long. V shed 0 bases, J shed 3 bases, and the junction held 1 base outside the gene matches. CDR3: CASSQDGTSGGYEQYF. CDR3 nucleotide sequence: TGTGCCAGCAGCCAAGATGGGACTAGCGGGGGCTACGAGCAGTACTTC.

J is TRBJ1-2 and V is TRBV30; TRBD1 agrees at 7 bases. The CDR3 has 14 amino acids. Germline values: CDR1 GTSNPN, CDR2 SVGIG (reference sequence). Trimming removed 3 bases from V and 6 bases from J; junction bases left unmatched: 10. CDR3 sequence reads: CAWREKGAGNGYTF. As DNA, the CDR3 is TGTGCCTGGAGGGAAAAGGGGGCCGGTAATGGCTACACCTTC.

This clone was picked up a small number of times. The gene calls are TRBV5-6 and TRBJ2-1, with 7 bases identical to TRBD1. Germline CDR1 SGHDT, CDR2 YYEEEE. The CDR3 has 16 residues. The V and J ends lost 1 base and 4 bases, in that order; junction bases with no gene match: 8. The CDR3 nucleotides read TGTGCCAGCAGCTTGTCCCCGACAGGGCGATACAATGAGCAGTTCTTC. Translation gives CASSLSPTGRYNEQFF.

The chain joins TRBV5-1 to TRBJ2-1; TRBD1 aligns across 7 bases. The CDR3 contains 16 residues. V was pared by 0 bases and J by 0 bases, with 3 bases of the junction left unmatched. Germline V gene lookup returns CDR1 SGHRS and CDR2 YFSETQ. The CDR3 DNA follows: TGCGCCAGCAGCTTGGAGGGACAGAGCTCCTACAATGAGCAGTTCTTC. Amino acid sequence: CASSLEGQSSYNEQFF.

V and J are TRBV4-1 and TRBJ1-6; D unresolved. CDR1 MGHRA and CDR2 YSYEKL come from the germline V gene. V was trimmed by 3 bases and J by 0 bases, leaving 12 bases between them. The CDR3 covers 17 residues. CDR3 residues: CASSQEIISSYNSPLHF. The CDR3 nucleotides are TGCGCCAGCAGCCAGGAGATTATCAGCTCCTATAATTCACCCCTCCACTTT.

The V and J genes are TRBV29-1 and TRBJ2-2, with TRBD2 as a possible D gene (6 bases). The V gene lost 6 bases and the J gene lost 1 base, with 12 bases spanning the gap. Germline assignment: CDR1 SQVTM and CDR2 ANQGSEA. This CDR3 has 14 amino acids. The CDR3: CSVEGSKNTGELFF. In DNA form, the CDR3 reads TGCAGCGTGGAGGGCAGCAAGAACACCGGGGAGCTGTTTTTT.

V gene TRBV20-1 combines with J gene TRBJ2-1; D may be TRBD2 (5 bases). Germline V gives CDR1 DFQATT, CDR2 SNEGSKA (reference sequence). CDR3 size: 11 residues. V shed 6 bases and J shed 7 bases, with 10 bases lying between them. The CDR3 DNA sequence: TGCAGTGCCCACAGCGGTAATGAGCAGTTCTTC. Translating gives CSAHSGNEQFF.

The genes are TRBV15 and TRBJ1-2; the match to TRBD1 covers 7 bases. Trimming at V came to 0 bases and at J to 3 bases, leaving 7 bases not matched to a gene. Germline CDR1 and CDR2: LNHNV and YYDKDF (reference sequence). CDR3 size: 16 residues. The CDR3 DNA reads TGTGCCACCAGCAGAGATCGGGGGACAGACTACTATGGCTACACCTTC. This gives the protein CATSRDRGTDYYGYTF.

This chain links TRBV4-3 with TRBJ2-3, with D perhaps TRBD1 (6 bases). CDR1 and CDR2 from the germline V gene are LGHNA and YSLEER. This CDR3 spans 18 amino acids. The V gene lost 0 bases and the J gene lost 2 bases, with 18 bases spanning the gap. For the CDR3, the DNA is TGCGCCAGCAGCCAAGATTACAGGGCGCTAATAGACACAGATACGCAGTATTTT. It is translated as CASSQDYRALIDTDTQYF.

Written as DNA, the CDR3 is TGCGCCAGCAGCTTGTTCCCCGGGACAGATACTAACTATGGCTACACCTTC. It codes for CASSLFPGTDTNYGYTF. The rearrangement links TRBV5-1 to TRBJ1-2, with 7 bases matching TRBD1. V trimming: 1 base; J trimming: 0 bases; junction bases outside the gene matches: 9. The germline V gene encodes CDR1 SGHRS and CDR2 YFSETQ. The CDR3 extends over 17 amino acids.

This rearrangement joins TRBV5-5 to TRBJ1-1; possibly TRBD1 for D (5 bases). The germline V gene has CDR1 SGHKS and CDR2 YYEKEE (reference sequence). Trimming stripped 0 bases from V and 3 bases from J, with 6 bases between. There are 13 residues in the CDR3. CDR3 in amino acids: CASSLGDDTEAFF. CDR3 nucleotides: TGTGCCAGCAGCTTGGGGGACGACACTGAAGCTTTCTTT.